This passage covers 30 T cell receptor beta chains from one sample sequenced in a study of OX40 agonist ivuxolimab in advanced cancers. TCRdb's table, derived via immunoSEQ multiplex PCR, lists solely in-frame clones and lacks some. The table lists about 62,000 clones, roughly 82% of them singletons. Sequenced material: CD4+ or CD8+ T cells sorted from blood, taken in a trial of the OX40 agonist ivuxolimab. These receptors all stem from an adult with an advanced solid tumor such as melanoma, head and neck, liver or kidney cancer.

The chain carries TRBV7-7 and TRBJ2-7; TRBD1 agrees at 8 bases. The CDR3 consists of 14 residues. V lost 4 bases to trimming and J lost 5 bases; unmatched junction nucleotides: 7. Germline CDR1 and CDR2: SSHAT and FNYEAQ (reference sequence). The CDR3 loop reads CASSSGQGTDEQYF. The CDR3 nucleotides are TGTGCCAGCAGCTCCGGACAGGGTACCGACGAGCAGTACTTC.

V and J are TRBV7-2 and TRBJ2-7; TRBD2 matches 7 bases. J lost 3 bases, V lost 6 bases, and 5 bases had no gene match. The CDR3 is 13 amino acids. Germline lookup yields CDR1 SGHTA and CDR2 FQGNSA. The CDR3 sequence: CASSRGSFYEQYF. In DNA, the CDR3 is TGTGCCAGCAGTCGCGGGAGTTTCTACGAGCAGTACTTC.

J is TRBJ2-3 and V is TRBV5-1; 8 bases align to TRBD1. With 6 bases clipped from V and 6 bases from J, the junction kept 15 bases outside the gene matches. The CDR3 is 16 residues long. CDR1 is SGHRS and CDR2 is YFSETQ in the germline V gene. The CDR3 region is CASTPQGAGSSDTQYF. The CDR3 DNA reads TGCGCCAGCACCCCCCAGGGGGCCGGGTCTTCTGATACGCAGTATTTT.

The chain couples TRBV4-1 to TRBJ1-1; D might be TRBD1 (5 bases). The V end was cut by 0 bases, the J end by 2 bases, with 10 bases between. Germline values: CDR1 MGHRA, CDR2 YSYEKL. The CDR3 extends over 15 amino acids. The chain's CDR3 is CASSQEGAGNTEAFF. DNA for the CDR3: TGCGCCAGCAGCCAAGAAGGGGCAGGAAACACTGAAGCTTTCTTT.

The chain joins TRBV9 to TRBJ2-5; D is uncertain. CDR1 is SGDLS, CDR2 YYNGEE, per germline. This CDR3 has 17 amino acids. V was trimmed by 0 bases and J by 4 bases, leaving 19 bases between them. CDR3 residues: CASSVGGWSGPSETQYF. The CDR3 DNA follows: TGTGCCAGCAGCGTAGGCGGCTGGTCCGGGCCTTCAGAGACCCAGTACTTC.

This clone occurred a few times. This chain joins TRBV12-1 and TRBJ2-7. TRBV12-1 counts as a pseudogene. This CDR3 has 12 amino acids. The CDR3 DNA sequence: TGTGCCAGCAGCTTTTGCTCGTACGAGCAGTACTTC. Translation: CASSFCSYEQYF.

This clone was picked up a small number of times. CDR3 DNA: TGCAGCGTTGCAAGGGACAACAATAATTCACCCCTCCACTTT. Its translation: CSVARDNNNSPLHF. The V gene is TRBV29-1, the J gene TRBJ1-6, with a weak D call TRBD1 (6 bases). The CDR3 length is 14 residues. Germline lookup yields CDR1 SQVTM and CDR2 ANQGSEA. V lost 4 bases to trimming and J lost 5 bases, with 12 bases between them.

The chain links TRBV18 to TRBJ1-1; D perhaps matches TRBD1 (6 bases). CDR1 KGHSH and CDR2 LQKENI come from the germline V gene. V shed 3 bases and J shed 6 bases, with 17 bases lying between them. The CDR3 is 15 amino acids. CDR3 sequence (DNA): TGTGCCAGCTCACCGAACTGGAAACAGGGTTCTGAAGCTTTCTTT. It is translated as CASSPNWKQGSEAFF. Complete variable domain (other parts from reference TRBV18 and TRBJ1-1): NAGVMQNPRHLVRRRGQEARLRCSPMKGHSHVYWYRQLPEEGLKFMVYLQKENIIDESGMPKERFSAEFPKEGPSILRIQQVVRGDSAAYFCASSPNWKQGSEAFFGQGTRLTVV.

This chain joins TRBV10-3 and TRBJ1-4; TRBD1 matches 10 bases. CDR1 is ENHRY, CDR2 SYGVKD, per germline. V lost 8 bases to trimming and J lost 7 bases; unmatched junction nucleotides: 7. This CDR3 comprises 14 residues. Written as DNA, the CDR3 is TGTGCCATCGGTCCGGGACAGGGGTCTGAAAAACTGTTTTTT. This encodes CAIGPGQGSEKLFF.

The chain couples TRBV6-6 to TRBJ1-6, with D perhaps TRBD1 (5 bases). The germline gives CDR1 MNHNY, CDR2 SVGAGI (reference sequence). This CDR3 comprises 15 residues. Trimming cost V 2 bases and J 5 bases, with 10 bases left between them. CDR3 in amino acids: CASSYGDRHNSPLHF. DNA for the CDR3: TGTGCCAGCAGTTACGGAGACAGACATAATTCACCCCTCCACTTT.

The chain carries TRBV7-2 and TRBJ2-5, with D perhaps matching TRBD1 or TRBD2 (6 bases each). V lost 5 bases, J lost 5 bases, and 15 bases lay in between. The germline V gene has CDR1 SGHTA and CDR2 FQGNSA. The CDR3 contains 14 residues. The CDR3 DNA reads TGTGCCAGCAGCCCCAGAAGGGGGGCGGAGACCCAGTACTTC. Translating it yields CASSPRRGAETQYF.

The chain combines TRBV21-1 with TRBJ1-2. TRBV21-1 is assigned pseudogene status. This CDR3 contains 16 residues. The CDR3 DNA sequence: TGTGCCAGCAGCCCCTTCGTATCCTGTTATAACTATGGCTACACCTTC. Translation: CASSPFVSCYNYGYTF.

The chain links TRBV18 to TRBJ2-3; D possibly corresponds to TRBD1 (6 bases). Germline CDR1 KGHSH, CDR2 LQKENI. The CDR3 totals 16 residues. V dropped 3 bases and J dropped 0 bases, with 13 bases sitting between them. The CDR3 sequence is CASSPRGGASTDTQYF. The CDR3 region has the DNA TGTGCCAGCTCACCCCGAGGGGGAGCTAGCACAGATACGCAGTATTTT.

The rearrangement uses TRBV28 and TRBJ2-7; 10 nucleotides agree with TRBD1. The V gene end was trimmed by 4 bases and the J gene end by 4 bases; junction bases not matched to a gene: 7. This CDR3 comprises 15 residues. Looked up from germline, CDR1 is MDHEN and CDR2 is SYDVKM. CDR3 sequence (DNA): TGTGCCAGCAGTTCCCTAAGGGACAGGGGATACGAGCAGTACGTC. It yields the protein CASSSLRDRGYEQYV.

V gene TRBV28 combines with J gene TRBJ2-3; D possibly uses TRBD1 or TRBD2 (6 bases each). Germline V gives CDR1 MDHEN, CDR2 SYDVKM. V shed 1 base and J shed 2 bases, with 13 bases lying between them. CDR3 length equals 16 residues. In DNA, the CDR3 is TGTGCCAGCAGTTTATCATATGGGGGGCCCACAGATACGCAGTATTTT. Translating it yields CASSLSYGGPTDTQYF.

In DNA form, the CDR3 reads TGTGCCAGCAGTGAATTCAGGGTGATAACCGGGGAGCTGTTTTTT. This sequence encodes CASSEFRVITGELFF. V is TRBV6-1 and J is TRBJ2-2; a weak D match, TRBD1 (5 bases). CDR1 and CDR2 (germline): MNHNS, SASEGT. The CDR3 runs to 15 residues. The V gene lost 2 bases and the J gene lost 5 bases, with 12 bases spanning the gap.

This clone was observed a single time. V usage is TRBV19 and J usage is TRBJ2-7; tentatively, D is TRBD2 (5 bases). The germline V gene has CDR1 LNHDA and CDR2 SQIVND (reference sequence). CDR3 length: 14 amino acids. Trimming stripped 2 bases from V and 1 base from J, with 9 bases between. CDR3 DNA: TGTGCCAGTAGTATAAGGACTGAATCCTACGAGCAGTACTTC. This encodes CASSIRTESYEQYF.

CDR3 in amino acids: CASSLEPLSSYNEQFF. Written as DNA, the CDR3 is TGTGCCAGCAGCTTAGAACCGTTAAGCTCCTACAATGAGCAGTTCTTC. V gene TRBV7-2 combines with J gene TRBJ2-1; D ambiguous. This CDR3 is 16 amino acids long. Deletions cut 1 base from V and 0 bases from J, with 10 bases between. Germline loops: CDR1 SGHTA, CDR2 FQGNSA.

V usage is TRBV4-3 and J usage is TRBJ2-2, with D uncertain. The CDR3 is made up of 14 amino acids. From germline, CDR1 is LGHNA and CDR2 YSLEER. The V end lost 2 bases, the J end lost 5 bases, and 9 bases lay between the germline ends. CDR3 bases: TGCGCCAGCAGCCAAAACCACGGGACCGGGGAGCTGTTTTTT. It encodes CASSQNHGTGELFF.

This chain joins TRBV6-1 and TRBJ2-5; D may match TRBD1 or TRBD2 (6 bases each). Trimming removed 8 bases from V and 5 bases from J, with 18 bases in between. The CDR3 is made up of 14 amino acids. Germline CDR1 MNHNS, CDR2 SASEGT. CDR3 nucleotide sequence: TGTGCCAGCTCCCGTGGGGGGCCCCGGGAGACCCAGTACTTC. It codes for CASSRGGPRETQYF.

The rearrangement joins TRBV6-4 to TRBJ2-1; D uncertain. The ends were cut back, 4 bases at V and 3 bases at J, with 13 bases in the middle. The germline gives CDR1 MRHNA, CDR2 SNTAGT. The CDR3 runs to 15 residues. This chain's CDR3 is CASSVSYTDYNEQFF. The CDR3 DNA is TGTGCCAGCAGTGTTAGCTATACAGACTACAATGAGCAGTTCTTC.

This clone was counted a single time. The chain is built from TRBV6-5 and TRBJ1-2; TRBD1 matches 9 bases. Germline V CDR1 and CDR2: MNHEY, SVGAGI. Trimming cost V 7 bases and J 8 bases; bases outside gene matches: 8. The CDR3 has 13 amino acids. This CDR3 reads CASNLQGAGGYTF. The CDR3 nucleotides read TGTGCCAGCAACCTACAGGGGGCAGGAGGCTACACCTTC.

The V gene is TRBV6-5, the J gene TRBJ1-4; D is uncertain. CDR3 length: 15 residues. V dropped 0 bases and J dropped 7 bases, with 12 bases sitting between them. The germline gives CDR1 MNHEY, CDR2 SVGAGI. The CDR3 spells CASSYSHATSEKLFF. The CDR3 DNA reads TGTGCCAGCAGTTACTCCCACGCGACTTCTGAAAAACTGTTTTTT.

The chain employs TRBV5-1 and TRBJ2-2; 7 bases align to TRBD1. J lost 1 base, V lost 4 bases, and 7 bases had no gene match. The germline V gene has CDR1 SGHRS and CDR2 YFSETQ. This CDR3 has 16 amino acids. This CDR3 is CASSLGAGGNTGELFF. The CDR3, as DNA: TGCGCCAGCAGCCTCGGCGCAGGGGGGAACACCGGGGAGCTGTTTTTT.

The chain links TRBV6-1 to TRBJ1-2, with D hard to call. The V end was cut by 3 bases, the J end by 2 bases, with 10 bases between. The CDR3 length is 14 residues. Per the germline V gene, CDR1 is MNHNS and CDR2 is SASEGT. CDR3 sequence: CASSEAISNYGYTF. The CDR3 DNA is TGTGCCAGCAGTGAGGCCATTTCCAACTATGGCTACACCTTC.

The chain uses TRBV11-2 and TRBJ2-5; D unclear. The V and J ends lost 1 base and 5 bases respectively, with 8 bases between them. Germline V gene lookup returns CDR1 SGHAT and CDR2 FQNNGV. The CDR3 length is 13 residues. CDR3 protein: CASSLVVAETQYF. The CDR3 region has the DNA TGTGCCAGCAGCTTAGTTGTTGCGGAGACCCAGTACTTC.

This chain connects TRBV14 to TRBJ2-4; 9 bases align to TRBD2. The CDR3 spans 19 residues. The germline CDR1 and CDR2 sequences are SGHDN and FVKESK. V was clipped by 0 bases and J by 0 bases; unmatched bases: 9. The CDR3 here is CASSQDLPRGGLAKNIQYF. In DNA, the CDR3 is TGTGCCAGCAGCCAAGACCTTCCGCGGGGGGGCTTAGCCAAAAACATTCAGTACTTC. The full variable domain, rest sourced from reference TRBV14 and TRBJ2-4, is EAGVTQFPSHSVIEKGQTVTLRCDPISGHDNLYWYRRVMGKEIKFLLHFVKESKQDESGMPNNRFLAERTGGTYSTLKVQPAELEDSGVYFCASSQDLPRGGLAKNIQYFGAGTRLSVL.

The J gene is TRBJ1-5, the V gene TRBV19; 7 bases are shared with TRBD1. Trimming cost V 9 bases and J 6 bases; bases outside gene matches: 14. The CDR3 is 15 residues long. Germline values: CDR1 LNHDA, CDR2 SQIVND (reference sequence). The chain's CDR3 is CASQQLQGKGQPQHF. Written as DNA, the CDR3 is TGTGCCAGCCAGCAACTACAGGGGAAGGGTCAGCCCCAGCATTTT.

CDR3 bases: TGTGCCAGCAGCGCGGAAGACAGGCTCAGCAATGAGCAGTTCTTC. This codes for CASSAEDRLSNEQFF. The chain links TRBV9 to TRBJ2-1; D possibly corresponds to TRBD1 (6 bases). The CDR3 has 15 residues. Germline assignment: CDR1 SGDLS and CDR2 YYNGEE. V gave up 3 bases and J gave up 6 bases, with 16 bases separating them.

The genes are TRBV11-2 and TRBJ1-5; the match to TRBD1 covers 8 bases. Looked up from germline, CDR1 is SGHAT and CDR2 is FQNNGV. The CDR3 runs to 14 residues. Losses at the gene ends were 6 bases for V and 7 bases for J; bases not matched to a gene: 8. CDR3 DNA: TGTGCCAGCAGGCAAAGCAGGGGGCGACAGCCCCAGCATTTT. This codes for CASRQSRGRQPQHF.